Included here is one T cell receptor beta chain sequence, with context. Germline-derived CDR1 and CDR2 are SGHDN and FVKESK. This CDR3 is built from 14 residues. Trimming stripped 2 bases from V and 7 bases from J, with 11 bases between. The data stem from a study of control samples from healthy donors and cancer patients. Assay used: immunoSEQ multiplex PCR; TCRdb lists only in-frame clones, some missing. The sample holds about 54,000 clones, around 95% seen once. This TCR came from a woman under 40 in good health. The V gene is TRBV14, the J gene TRBJ1-4, with D perhaps matching TRBD1 (5 bases). Sequencing was carried out using blood. The CDR3 sequence is CASSQPGRTEKLFF. CDR3 DNA: TGTGCCAGCAGCCAACCGGGACGGACTGAAAAACTGTTTTTT.